This TCR beta chain was obtained from a study of a mutant IDH1 vaccine in newly diagnosed glioma. Turning to the study itself: Most patients had received both radiotherapy and temozolomide, the prior options being radiotherapy, temozolomide, or both.

This CDR3 is built from 16 residues. The V gene lost 1 base and the J gene lost 5 bases, with 17 bases spanning the gap. The germline V gene encodes CDR1 SGHTA and CDR2 FQGNSA. As to time point: week 5, during vaccination. Mutant IDH1 20-mer peptide, at 300 ug, made up each vaccine dose, with topical imiquimod. TCRdb keeps only in-frame clones here, not all; method: immunoSEQ multiplex PCR. The sample lists 30,000 to 45,000 clones, approximately 90% occurring once. Whole-study results and caveats: Any relationship between pseudoprogression and changes in top peripheral T cell clonotypes seemed absent.

About this clone itself: Its antigen remains unknown.

This TCR derives from a man aged 50 to 59 with glioma. This rearrangement joins TRBV7-2 to TRBJ1-2, with D perhaps TRBD1 (5 bases). Sample: PBMCs, taken from a glioma patient whose treatment included an IDH1 peptide vaccine. In nucleotides, the CDR3 is TGTGCCAGCAGCTTAGACGGGGGGGGGTCACCTTATGGCTACACCTTC. This gives the protein CASSLDGGGSPYGYTF.